This T cell receptor beta chain was profiled in a study of blood T cell repertoires in COVID-19. Study as a whole: Sample material is recorded as cDNA or gDNA derived from T cells, B-cell-depleted T cells, or PBMCs.

Data came from immunoSEQ multiplex PCR; TCRdb stores just in-frame clones and leaves some out. The sample includes 100,000 to 150,000 clones, roughly nine tenths seen only once; the top ten take over 3.5%. Germline CDR1 reads LGHNA; CDR2 reads YNFKEQ. This CDR3 spans 15 amino acids. J lost 9 bases, V lost 0 bases, and 5 bases had no gene match. Sequencing input: peripheral blood. The chain employs TRBV4-2 and TRBJ1-4; 9 nucleotides match TRBD1. This TCR came from a man aged 50 or older with active COVID-19. The CDR3 region has the DNA TGTGCCAGCAGCCAAGAGCCCGGGACAGGGAAAAAACTGTTTTTT. Amino acid sequence: CASSQEPGTGKKLFF.